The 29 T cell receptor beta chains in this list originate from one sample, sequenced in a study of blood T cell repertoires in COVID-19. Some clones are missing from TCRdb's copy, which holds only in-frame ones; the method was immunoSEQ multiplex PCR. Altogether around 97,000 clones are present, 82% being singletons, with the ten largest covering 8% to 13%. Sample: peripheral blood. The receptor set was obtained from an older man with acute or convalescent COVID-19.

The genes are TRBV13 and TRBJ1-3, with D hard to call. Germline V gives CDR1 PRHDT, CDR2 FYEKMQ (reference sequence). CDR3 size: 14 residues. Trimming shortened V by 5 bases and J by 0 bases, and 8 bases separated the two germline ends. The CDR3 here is CASSEAGSGNTIYF. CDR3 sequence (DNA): TGTGCCAGCAGCGAAGCCGGCTCTGGAAACACCATATATTTT.

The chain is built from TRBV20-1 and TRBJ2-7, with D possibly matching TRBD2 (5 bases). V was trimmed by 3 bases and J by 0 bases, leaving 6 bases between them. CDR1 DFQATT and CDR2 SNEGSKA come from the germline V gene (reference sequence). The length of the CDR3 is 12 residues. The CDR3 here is CSASRGSYEQYF. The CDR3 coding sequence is TGCAGTGCTAGTCGGGGCTCCTACGAGCAGTACTTC.

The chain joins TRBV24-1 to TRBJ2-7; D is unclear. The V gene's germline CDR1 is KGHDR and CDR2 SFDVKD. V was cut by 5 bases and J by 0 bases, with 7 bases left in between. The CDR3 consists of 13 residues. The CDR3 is CATSGVNSYEQYF. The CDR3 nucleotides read TGTGCCACCAGTGGAGTCAACTCCTACGAGCAGTACTTC.

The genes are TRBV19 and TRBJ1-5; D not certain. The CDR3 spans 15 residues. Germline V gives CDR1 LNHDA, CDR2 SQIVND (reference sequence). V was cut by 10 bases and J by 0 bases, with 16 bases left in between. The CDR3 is CATQGPDYSNQPQHF. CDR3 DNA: TGTGCCACGCAAGGGCCGGACTATAGCAATCAGCCCCAGCATTTT.

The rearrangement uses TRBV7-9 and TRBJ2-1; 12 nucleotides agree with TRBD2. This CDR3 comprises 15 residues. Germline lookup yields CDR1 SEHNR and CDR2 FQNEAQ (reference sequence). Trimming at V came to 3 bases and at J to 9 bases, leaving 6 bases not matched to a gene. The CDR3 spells CASSLTSGGSFEQFF. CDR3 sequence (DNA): TGTGCCAGCAGCTTGACTAGCGGGGGCTCGTTTGAGCAGTTCTTC. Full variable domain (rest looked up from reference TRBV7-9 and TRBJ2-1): DTGVSQNPRHKITKRGQNVTFRCDPISEHNRLYWYRQTLGQGPEFLTYFQNEAQLEKSRLLSDRFSAERPKGSFSTLEIQRTEQGDSAMYLCASSLTSGGSFEQFFGPGTRLTVL.

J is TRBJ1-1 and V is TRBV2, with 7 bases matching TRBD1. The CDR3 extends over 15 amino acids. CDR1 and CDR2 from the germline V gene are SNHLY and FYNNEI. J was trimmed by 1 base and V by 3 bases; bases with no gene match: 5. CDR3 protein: CASSDVRGRNTEAFF. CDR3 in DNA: TGTGCCAGCAGTGATGTAAGGGGGCGGAACACTGAAGCTTTCTTT.

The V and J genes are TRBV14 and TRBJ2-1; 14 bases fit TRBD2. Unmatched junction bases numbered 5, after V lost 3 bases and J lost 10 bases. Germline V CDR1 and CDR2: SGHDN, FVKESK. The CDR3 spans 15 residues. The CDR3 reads CASSHGLAGGGEQFF. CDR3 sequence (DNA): TGTGCCAGCAGCCACGGACTAGCGGGGGGCGGAGAGCAGTTCTTC.

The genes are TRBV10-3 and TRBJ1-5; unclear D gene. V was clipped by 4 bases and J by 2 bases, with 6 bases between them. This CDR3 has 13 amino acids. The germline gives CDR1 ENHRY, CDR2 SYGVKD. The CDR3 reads CAISVTGNQPQHF. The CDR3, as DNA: TGTGCCATCAGTGTTACAGGCAATCAGCCCCAGCATTTT.

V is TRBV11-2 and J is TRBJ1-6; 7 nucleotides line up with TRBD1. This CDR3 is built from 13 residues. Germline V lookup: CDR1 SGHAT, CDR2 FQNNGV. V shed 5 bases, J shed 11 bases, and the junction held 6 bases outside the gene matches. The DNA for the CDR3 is TGTGCCAGCAGCGCACAGGGGTGGGCACCCCTCCACTTT. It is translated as CASSAQGWAPLHF.

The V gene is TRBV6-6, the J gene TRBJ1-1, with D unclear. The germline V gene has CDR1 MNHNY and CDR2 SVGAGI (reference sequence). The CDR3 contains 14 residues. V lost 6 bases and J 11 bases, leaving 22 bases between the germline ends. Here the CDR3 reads CASRPLDLSHWAFF. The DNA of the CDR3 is TGTGCCAGCAGACCACTAGACCTCTCCCATTGGGCTTTCTTT.

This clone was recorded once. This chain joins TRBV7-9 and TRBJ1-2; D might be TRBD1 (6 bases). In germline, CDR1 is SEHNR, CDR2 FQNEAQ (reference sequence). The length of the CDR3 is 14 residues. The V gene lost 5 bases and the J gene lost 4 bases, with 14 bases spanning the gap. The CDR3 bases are TGTGCCAGCAGCCCCGGACAGTTCTTCTATGGCTACACCTTC. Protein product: CASSPGQFFYGYTF.

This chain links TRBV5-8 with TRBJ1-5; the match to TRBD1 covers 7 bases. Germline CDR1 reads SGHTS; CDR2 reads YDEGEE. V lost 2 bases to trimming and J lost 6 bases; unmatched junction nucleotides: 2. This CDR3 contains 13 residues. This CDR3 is CASSLQGSQPQHF. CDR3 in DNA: TGTGCCAGCAGCTTACAGGGGAGTCAGCCCCAGCATTTT.

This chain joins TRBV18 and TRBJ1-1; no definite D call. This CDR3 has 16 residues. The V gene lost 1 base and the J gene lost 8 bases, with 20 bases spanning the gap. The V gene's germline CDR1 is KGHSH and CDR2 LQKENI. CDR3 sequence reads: CASSPRTQAGVKEAFF. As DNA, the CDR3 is TGTGCCAGCTCACCACGGACTCAAGCTGGGGTCAAAGAAGCTTTCTTT.

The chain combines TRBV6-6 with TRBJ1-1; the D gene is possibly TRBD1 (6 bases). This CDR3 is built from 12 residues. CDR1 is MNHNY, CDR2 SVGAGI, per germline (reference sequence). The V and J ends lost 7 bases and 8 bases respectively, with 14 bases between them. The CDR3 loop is CASTSGDREAFF. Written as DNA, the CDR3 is TGTGCCAGCACCTCCGGAGACAGGGAAGCTTTCTTT.

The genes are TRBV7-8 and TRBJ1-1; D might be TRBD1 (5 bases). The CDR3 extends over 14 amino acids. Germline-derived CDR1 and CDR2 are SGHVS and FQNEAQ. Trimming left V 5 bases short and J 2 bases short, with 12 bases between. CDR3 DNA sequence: TGTGCCAGCAGCACAGGCTGGGTAAACACTGAAGCTTTCTTT. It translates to CASSTGWVNTEAFF.

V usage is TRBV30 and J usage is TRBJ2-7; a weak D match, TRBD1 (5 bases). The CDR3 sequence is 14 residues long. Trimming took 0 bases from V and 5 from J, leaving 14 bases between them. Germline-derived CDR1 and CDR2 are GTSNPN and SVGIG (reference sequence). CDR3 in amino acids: CAWSVPEGVHEQYF. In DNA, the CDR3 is TGTGCCTGGAGTGTACCTGAAGGGGTCCACGAGCAGTACTTC.

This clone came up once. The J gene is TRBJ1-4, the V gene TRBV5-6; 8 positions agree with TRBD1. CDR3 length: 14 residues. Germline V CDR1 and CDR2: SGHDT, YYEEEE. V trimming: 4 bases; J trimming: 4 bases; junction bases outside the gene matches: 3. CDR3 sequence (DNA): TGTGCCAGCAGCCCGGACAGGGTTAATGAAAAACTGTTTTTT. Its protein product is CASSPDRVNEKLFF.

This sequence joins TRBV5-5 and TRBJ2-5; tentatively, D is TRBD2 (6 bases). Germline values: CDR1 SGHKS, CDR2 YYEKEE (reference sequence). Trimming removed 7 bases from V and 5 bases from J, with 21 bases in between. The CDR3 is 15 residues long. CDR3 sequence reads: CASGLGTGGGETQYF. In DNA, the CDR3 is TGTGCCAGCGGACTGGGTACAGGTGGAGGGGAGACCCAGTACTTC.

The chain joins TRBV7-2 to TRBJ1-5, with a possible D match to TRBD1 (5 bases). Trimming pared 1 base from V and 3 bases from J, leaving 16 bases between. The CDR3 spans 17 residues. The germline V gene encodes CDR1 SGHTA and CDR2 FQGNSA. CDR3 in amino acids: CASSLVAGRDFNQPQHF. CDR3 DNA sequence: TGTGCCAGCAGCTTAGTCGCGGGCAGGGACTTCAATCAGCCCCAGCATTTT.

CDR3 coding DNA: TGCGCCAGCAGCTTGCCCGGGGGAAATGAGCAGTTCTTC. It translates to CASSLPGGNEQFF. The chain links TRBV5-1 to TRBJ2-1, with a tentative D call TRBD2 (6 bases). Germline V gene lookup returns CDR1 SGHRS and CDR2 YFSETQ. Trimming took 1 base from V and 7 from J, leaving 9 bases between them. The CDR3 is 13 residues long.

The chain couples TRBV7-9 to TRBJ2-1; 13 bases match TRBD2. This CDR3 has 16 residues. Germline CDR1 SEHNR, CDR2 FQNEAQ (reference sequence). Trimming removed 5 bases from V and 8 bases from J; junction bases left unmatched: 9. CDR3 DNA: TGTGCCAGCAGCCTGGGACTAGCGGGAAATTTCGATGAGCAGTTCTTC. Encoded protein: CASSLGLAGNFDEQFF.

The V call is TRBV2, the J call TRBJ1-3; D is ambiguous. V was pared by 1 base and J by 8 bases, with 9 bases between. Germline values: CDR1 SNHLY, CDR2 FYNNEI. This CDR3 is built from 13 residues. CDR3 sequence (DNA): TGTGCCAGCAGTGAAGGGCAGGTTTACACCATATATTTT. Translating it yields CASSEGQVYTIYF. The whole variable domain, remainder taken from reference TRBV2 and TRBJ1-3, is EPEVTQTPSHQVTQMGQEVILRCVPISNHLYFYWYRQILGQKVEFLVSFYNNEISEKSEIFDDQFSVERPDGSNFTLKIRSTKLEDSAMYFCASSEGQVYTIYFGEGSWLTVV.

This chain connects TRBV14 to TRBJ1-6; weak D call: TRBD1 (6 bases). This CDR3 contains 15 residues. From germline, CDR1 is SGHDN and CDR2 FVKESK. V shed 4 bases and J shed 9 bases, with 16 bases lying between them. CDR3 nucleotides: TGTGCCAGCAGCCCGCACGGCAGGGGTGCTTCACCCCTCCACTTT. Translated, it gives CASSPHGRGASPLHF.

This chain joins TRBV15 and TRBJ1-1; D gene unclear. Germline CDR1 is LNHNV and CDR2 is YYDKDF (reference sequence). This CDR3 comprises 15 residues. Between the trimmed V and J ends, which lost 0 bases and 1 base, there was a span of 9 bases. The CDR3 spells CATSRDLGRNTEAFF. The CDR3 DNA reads TGTGCCACCAGCAGAGATCTAGGCAGGAACACTGAAGCTTTCTTT.

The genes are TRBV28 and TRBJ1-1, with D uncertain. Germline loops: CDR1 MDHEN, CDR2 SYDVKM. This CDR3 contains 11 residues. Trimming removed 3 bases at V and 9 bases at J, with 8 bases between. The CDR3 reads CASSFASQAFF. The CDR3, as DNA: TGTGCCAGCAGTTTTGCGTCCCAAGCTTTCTTT.

The CDR3 nucleotides are TGTGCCAGCGGTTCCGGGACATCGAATGAAAAACTGTTTTTT. Its translation: CASGSGTSNEKLFF. The chain carries TRBV6-5 and TRBJ1-4; possible D gene TRBD1, 6 bases. Germline V lookup: CDR1 MNHEY, CDR2 SVGAGI. V was shortened by 8 bases and J by 5 bases, with 15 bases between the two germline ends. The CDR3 is 14 residues long.

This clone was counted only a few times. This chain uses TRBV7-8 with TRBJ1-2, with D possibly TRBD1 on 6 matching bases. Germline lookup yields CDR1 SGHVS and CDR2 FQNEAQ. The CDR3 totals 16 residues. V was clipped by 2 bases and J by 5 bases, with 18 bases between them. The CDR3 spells CASSLRDRGAGYGYTF. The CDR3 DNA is TGTGCCAGCAGCTTAAGGGATCGGGGGGCCGGGTATGGCTACACCTTC.

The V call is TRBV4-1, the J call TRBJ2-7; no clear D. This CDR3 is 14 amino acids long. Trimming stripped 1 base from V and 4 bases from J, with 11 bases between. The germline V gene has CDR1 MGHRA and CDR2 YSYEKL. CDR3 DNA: TGCGCCAGCAGCCAAGCAGTCGCGGCTTACGAGCAGTACTTC. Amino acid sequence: CASSQAVAAYEQYF.

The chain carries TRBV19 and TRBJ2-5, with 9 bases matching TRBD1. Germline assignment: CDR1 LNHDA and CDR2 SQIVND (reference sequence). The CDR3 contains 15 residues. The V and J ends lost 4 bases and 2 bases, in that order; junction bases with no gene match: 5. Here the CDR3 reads CASSNRGRWQETQYF. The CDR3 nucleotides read TGTGCCAGTAGTAACAGGGGGCGCTGGCAAGAGACCCAGTACTTC.